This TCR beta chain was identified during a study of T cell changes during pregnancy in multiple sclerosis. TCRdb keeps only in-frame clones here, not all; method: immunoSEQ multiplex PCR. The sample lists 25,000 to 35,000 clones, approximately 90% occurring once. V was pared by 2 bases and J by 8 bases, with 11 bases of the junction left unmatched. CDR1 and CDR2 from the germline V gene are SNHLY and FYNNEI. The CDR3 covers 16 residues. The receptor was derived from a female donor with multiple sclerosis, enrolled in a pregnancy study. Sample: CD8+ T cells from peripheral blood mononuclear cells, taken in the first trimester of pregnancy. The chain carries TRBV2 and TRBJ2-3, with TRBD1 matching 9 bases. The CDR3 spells CASSEWTGASRGTQYF. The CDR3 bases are TGTGCCAGCAGTGAATGGACAGGGGCCTCCAGGGGTACGCAGTATTTT. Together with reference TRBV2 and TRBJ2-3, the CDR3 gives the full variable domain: EPEVTQTPSHQVTQMGQEVILRCVPISNHLYFYWYRQILGQKVEFLVSFYNNEISEKSEIFDDQFSVERPDGSNFTLKIRSTKLEDSAMYFCASSEWTGASRGTQYFGPGTRLTVL.